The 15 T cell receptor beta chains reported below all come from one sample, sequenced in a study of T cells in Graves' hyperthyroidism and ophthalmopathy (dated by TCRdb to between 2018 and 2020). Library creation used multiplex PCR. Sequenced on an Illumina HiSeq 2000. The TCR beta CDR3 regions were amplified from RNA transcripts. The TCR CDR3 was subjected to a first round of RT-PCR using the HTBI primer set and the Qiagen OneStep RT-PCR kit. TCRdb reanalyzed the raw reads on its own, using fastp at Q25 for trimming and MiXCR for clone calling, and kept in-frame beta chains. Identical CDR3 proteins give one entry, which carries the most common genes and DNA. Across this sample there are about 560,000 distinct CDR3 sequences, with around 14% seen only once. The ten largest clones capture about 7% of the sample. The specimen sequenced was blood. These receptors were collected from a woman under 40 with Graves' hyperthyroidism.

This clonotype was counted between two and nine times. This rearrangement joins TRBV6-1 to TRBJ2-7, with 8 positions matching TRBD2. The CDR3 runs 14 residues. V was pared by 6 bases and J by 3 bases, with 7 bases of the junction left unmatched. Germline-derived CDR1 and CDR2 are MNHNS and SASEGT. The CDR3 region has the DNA TGTGCCAGCAGCTCGGGGGGGAATCTCTACGAGCAGTACTTC. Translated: CASSSGGNLYEQYF.

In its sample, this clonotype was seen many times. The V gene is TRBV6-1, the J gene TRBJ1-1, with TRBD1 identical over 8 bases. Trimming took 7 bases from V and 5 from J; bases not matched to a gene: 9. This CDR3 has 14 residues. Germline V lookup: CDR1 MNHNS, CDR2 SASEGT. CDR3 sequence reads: CASIMTGENTEAFF. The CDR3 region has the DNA TGTGCCAGCATCATGACAGGGGAAAATACTGAAGCTTTCTTT.

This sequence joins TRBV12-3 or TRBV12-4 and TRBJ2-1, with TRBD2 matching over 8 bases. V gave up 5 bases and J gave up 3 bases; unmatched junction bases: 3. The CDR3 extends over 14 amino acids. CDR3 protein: CASSQSGSYNEQFF. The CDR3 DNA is TGTGCCAGCAGTCAGAGCGGGAGCTACAATGAGCAGTTCTTC.

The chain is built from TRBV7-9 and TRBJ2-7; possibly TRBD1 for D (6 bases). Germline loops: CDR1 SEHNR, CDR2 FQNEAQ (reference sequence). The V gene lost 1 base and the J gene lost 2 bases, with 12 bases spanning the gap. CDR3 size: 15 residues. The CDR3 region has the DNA TGTGCCAGCAGCTTAGGGCAGGGGCCCACCTACGAGCAGTACTTC. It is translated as CASSLGQGPTYEQYF.

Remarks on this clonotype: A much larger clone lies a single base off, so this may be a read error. The CDR3 DNA follows: TGTGCCAGCAGGGGACAGGCTGCAACTAATGAAAAACTGTTTTTT. Residues: CASRGQAATNEKLFF. The chain uses TRBV2 and TRBJ1-4; TRBD1 agrees at 8 bases. This CDR3 is 15 amino acids long. Germline lookup yields CDR1 SNHLY and CDR2 FYNNEI. V gave up 6 bases and J gave up 0 bases; unmatched junction bases: 3.

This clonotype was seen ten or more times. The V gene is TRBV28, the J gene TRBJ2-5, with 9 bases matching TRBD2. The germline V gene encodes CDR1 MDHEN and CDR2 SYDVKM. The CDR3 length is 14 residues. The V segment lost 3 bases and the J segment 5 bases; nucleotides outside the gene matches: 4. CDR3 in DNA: TGTGCCAGCAGTTTTCGGACTAGCGTGGAGACCCAGTACTTC. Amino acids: CASSFRTSVETQYF.

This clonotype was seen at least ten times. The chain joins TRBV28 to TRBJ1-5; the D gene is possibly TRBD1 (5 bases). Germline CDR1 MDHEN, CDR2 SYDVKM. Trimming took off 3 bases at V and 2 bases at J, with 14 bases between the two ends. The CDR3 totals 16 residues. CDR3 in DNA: TGTGCCAGCAGTTTTGTCGAGGGGTTCGGCAATCAGCCCCAGCATTTT. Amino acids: CASSFVEGFGNQPQHF.

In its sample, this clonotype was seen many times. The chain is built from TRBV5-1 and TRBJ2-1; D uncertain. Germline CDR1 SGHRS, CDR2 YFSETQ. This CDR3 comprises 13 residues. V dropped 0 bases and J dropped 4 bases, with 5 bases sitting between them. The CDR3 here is CASSLVRYNEQFF. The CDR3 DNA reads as TGCGCCAGCAGCTTGGTGCGGTACAATGAGCAGTTCTTC.

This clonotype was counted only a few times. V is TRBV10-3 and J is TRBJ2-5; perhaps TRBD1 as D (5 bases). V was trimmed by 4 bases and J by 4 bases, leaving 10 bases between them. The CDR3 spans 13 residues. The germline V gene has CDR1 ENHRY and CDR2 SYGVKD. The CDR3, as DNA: TGTGCCATCAGTGGACAGCTAGGAGAGACCCAGTACTTC. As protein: CAISGQLGETQYF.

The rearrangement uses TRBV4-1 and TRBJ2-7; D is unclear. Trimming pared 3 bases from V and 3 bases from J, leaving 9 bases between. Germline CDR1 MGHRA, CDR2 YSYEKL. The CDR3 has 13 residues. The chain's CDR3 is CASSQASGYEQYF. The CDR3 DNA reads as TGCGCCAGCAGCCAGGCATCGGGCTACGAGCAGTACTTC.

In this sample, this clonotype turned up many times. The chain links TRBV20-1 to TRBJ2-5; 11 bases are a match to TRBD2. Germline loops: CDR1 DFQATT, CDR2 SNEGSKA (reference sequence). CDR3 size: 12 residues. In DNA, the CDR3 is TGCAGCCTAGGACTAGCGGGAGAGACCCAGTACTTC. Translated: CSLGLAGETQYF.

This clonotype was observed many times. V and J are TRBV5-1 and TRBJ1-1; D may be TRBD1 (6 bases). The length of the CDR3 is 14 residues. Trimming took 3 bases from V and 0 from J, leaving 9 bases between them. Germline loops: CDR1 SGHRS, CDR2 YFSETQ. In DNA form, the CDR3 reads TGCGCCAGCAGCTCGGACAGCATGAACACTGAAGCTTTCTTT. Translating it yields CASSSDSMNTEAFF.

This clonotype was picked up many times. CDR3 DNA: TGCAGTGCTATAATACTCCTGGGACTAGCGGGAAAGGGGGACTACAATGAGCAGTTCTTC. This sequence encodes CSAIILLGLAGKGDYNEQFF. The gene calls are TRBV20-1 and TRBJ2-1, with 13 bases identical to TRBD2. J lost 3 bases, V lost 4 bases, and 18 bases had no gene match. This CDR3 is 20 amino acids long. Germline values: CDR1 DFQATT, CDR2 SNEGSKA (reference sequence).

CDR3 nucleotide sequence: TGTGCCAGCAGCCCTCCGGACCGGACTAGCGGGGGGGAGTACTTC. Translation gives CASSPPDRTSGGEYF. The chain uses TRBV11-3 and TRBJ2-5, with 15 bases fitting TRBD2. This CDR3 contains 15 residues. The ends lost 5 bases at V and 12 bases at J; junction bases unmatched: 10. Germline V gene sequence: CDR1 SGHNT, CDR2 YENEEA.

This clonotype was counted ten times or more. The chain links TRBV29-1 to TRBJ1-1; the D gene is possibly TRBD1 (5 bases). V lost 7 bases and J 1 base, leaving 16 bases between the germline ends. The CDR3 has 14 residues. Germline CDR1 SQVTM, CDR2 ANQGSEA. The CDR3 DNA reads TGCAGCGCCCAGGGTCCCACATCGAACACTGAAGCTTTCTTT. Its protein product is CSAQGPTSNTEAFF. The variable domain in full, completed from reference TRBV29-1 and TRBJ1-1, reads SAVISQKPSRDICQRGTSLTIQCQVDSQVTMMFWYRQQPGQSLTLIATANQGSEATYESGFVIDKFPISRPNLTFSTLTVSNMSPEDSSIYLCSAQGPTSNTEAFFGQGTRLTVV.